Listed here are 5 T cell receptor beta chains from one sample, sequenced in a study of T-cell reconstitution after alpha-beta-depleted transplantation in children. Library preparation (for TCRbeta) was performed with unique molecular identifiers. TCRdb ran MiXCR on the PCR reads and lists one entry per CDR3 protein. The sample has about 70,000 distinct CDR3 sequences; approximately 10% are singletons. The sequencing here drew on PBMCs, taken before TCRalphabeta/CD19-depleted stem cell transplant. These receptors all come from a boy between 10 and 17 years old with acute myeloid leukemia, due to receive a stem cell transplant.

This clonotype has a handful of counts. This may arise from a read error, as a much more abundant clone is one base away. The chain uses TRBV11-2 and TRBJ2-5; D is ambiguous. This CDR3 has 15 amino acids. CDR1 and CDR2 (germline): SGHAT, FQNNGV. The V gene lost 2 bases and the J gene lost 7 bases, with 17 bases spanning the gap. The CDR3 coding sequence is TGTGCCAGCAGCTTACTCGGACGGGCCCCAGGGACCCAGTACTTC. Translated, it gives CASSLLGRAPGTQYF.

This clonotype has ten or more counts. This sequence joins TRBV20-1 and TRBJ1-5; D ambiguous. In germline, CDR1 is DFQATT, CDR2 SNEGSKA (reference sequence). The germline V and J ends were trimmed by 3 bases and 3 bases, with 15 bases remaining between them. The CDR3 is 15 residues long. CDR3 sequence reads: CSASLDPRFNQPQHF. CDR3 bases: TGCAGTGCTAGTCTGGACCCGCGGTTCAATCAGCCCCAGCATTTT.

This clonotype was counted ten times or more. The rearrangement links TRBV6-5 to TRBJ1-2; D uncertain. The CDR3 extends over 15 amino acids. Trimming stripped 5 bases from V and 6 bases from J, with 19 bases between. CDR1 and CDR2 (germline): MNHEY, SVGAGI. The DNA of the CDR3 is TGTGCCAGCAGTACTCGCCGGGGAGAGCTACATGGCTACACCTTC. This gives the protein CASSTRRGELHGYTF.

In its sample, this clonotype was seen many times. The J gene is TRBJ2-7, the V gene TRBV29-1, with unresolved D. V was trimmed by 6 bases and J by 0 bases, leaving 9 bases between them. The V gene's germline CDR1 is SQVTM and CDR2 ANQGSEA. The CDR3 totals 12 residues. The CDR3 DNA follows: TGCAGCGTGGCGGACGGCTCCTACGAGCAGTACTTC. This gives the protein CSVADGSYEQYF.

This clonotype was counted at least ten times. This sequence joins TRBV11-1 and TRBJ2-4; 11 bases are shared with TRBD2. CDR3 length: 15 residues. V lost 4 bases, J lost 4 bases, and 3 bases stayed unmatched. Per the germline V gene, CDR1 is SGHAT and CDR2 is FQDESV (reference sequence). CDR3 in amino acids: CASSSLAGGKNIQYF. In nucleotides, the CDR3 is TGTGCCAGCAGCTCATTAGCGGGAGGGAAAAACATTCAGTACTTC.